The clone carrying this T cell receptor (beta chain) was detected once. Clones were sequenced by immunoSEQ multiplex PCR, and TCRdb holds only the in-frame ones, with some missing. The table lists around 480,000 clones, 88% of them singletons. Patients in Seattle were enrolled during active infection, then followed longitudinally. The sample originates from a study of blood T cell repertoires in COVID-19. Turning to the study itself: Samples taken during acute and convalescent COVID-19 were collected in the United States, Italy and Spain. From T cells, B-cell-depleted T cells, or PBMCs came the material, which was cDNA or gDNA.

Trimming left V 5 bases short and J 4 bases short, with 16 bases between. This CDR3 comprises 15 residues. Germline CDR1 SGHRS, CDR2 YFSETQ. This sequence joins TRBV5-1 and TRBJ2-1; TRBD1 is a possible D gene (6 bases). The sequencing input was peripheral blood. This sequence was found in a woman in her 50s with COVID-19, enrolled during active disease. The CDR3: CASSLLGTPYNEQFF. The CDR3 nucleotides are TGCGCCAGCAGTTTGCTGGGGACACCTTACAATGAGCAGTTCTTC.